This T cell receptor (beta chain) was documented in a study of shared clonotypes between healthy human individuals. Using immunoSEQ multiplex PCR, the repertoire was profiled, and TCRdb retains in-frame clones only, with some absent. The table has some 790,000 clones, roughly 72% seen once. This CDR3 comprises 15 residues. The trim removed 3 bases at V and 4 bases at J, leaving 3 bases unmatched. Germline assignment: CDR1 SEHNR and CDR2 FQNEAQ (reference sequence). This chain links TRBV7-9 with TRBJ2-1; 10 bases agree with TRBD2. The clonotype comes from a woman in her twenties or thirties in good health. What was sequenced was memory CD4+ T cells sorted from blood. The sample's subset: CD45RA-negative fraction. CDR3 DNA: TGTGCCAGCAGCTTGCCTAGCGGGGGATACAATGAGCAGTTCTTC. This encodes CASSLPSGGYNEQFF.